The rows below give T cell receptor beta chains drawn from one sample of a study of OX40 agonist ivuxolimab in advanced cancers. The method was immunoSEQ multiplex PCR; TCRdb's version includes in-frame clones alone and lacks a portion of them. The data contain roughly 63,000 clones, around 83% of them singletons. The material sequenced was CD4+ or CD8+ T cells sorted from blood, taken in a trial of the OX40 agonist ivuxolimab. The receptors were sampled from an adult with an advanced solid tumor such as melanoma, head and neck, liver or kidney cancer. Both conserved end residues are part of each CDR3. The D gene is left open where the match is weak. Size is omitted from some rows. Given values are once, few, many or a class for expanded clones.

>-|-|TRBJ1-2|TRBV10-1
CASSESGRVYGYTF
TGCGCCAGCAGTGAGTCGGGCAGGGTCTATGGCTACACCTTC
>-|-|TRBJ1-1|TRBV30
CAWRQDAEAFF
TGTGCCTGGAGGCAGGACGCTGAAGCTTTCTTT
>-|-|TRBJ1-1|TRBV6-5
CASSRVLGVQAFF
TGTGCCAGCAGTCGGGTCCTGGGGGTGCAAGCTTTCTTT
>-|-|TRBJ2-3|TRBV7-7
CASSFNPPRGSSTDTQYF
TGTGCTAGCAGCTTTAACCCGCCTAGAGGCTCTAGCACAGATACGCAGTATTTT
>-|-|TRBJ1-1|TRBV30
CASSHAGGTEAFF
TGTGCCTCCTCCCACGCGGGGGGCACTGAAGCTTTCTTT
>-|once|TRBJ2-1|TRBV7-3
CASSSSGTTTSEQFF
TGTGCCAGCAGTTCGTCCGGGACCACCACAAGTGAGCAGTTCTTC
>-|-|TRBJ1-2|TRBV2
CASRGEYGYTF
TGTGCCAGCAGAGGGGAATATGGCTACACCTTC
>TRBD1|-|TRBJ2-5|TRBV5-4
CASFRRDRAQETQYF
TGTGCCAGCTTCCGCCGGGACAGGGCTCAAGAGACCCAGTACTTC
>-|-|TRBJ1-4|TRBV5-1
CASRSDGKKLFF
TGCGCCAGCAGGTCAGACGGGAAAAAACTGTTTTTT
>-|-|TRBJ2-2|TRBV7-3
CASSLTVAGRSPGELFF
TGTGCCAGCAGCTTAACCGTGGCGGGAAGAAGTCCTGGGGAGCTGTTTTTT
>-|-|TRBJ2-5|TRBV29-1
CSVRVFSGETQYF
TGCAGCGTCCGTGTGTTTTCAGGAGAGACCCAGTACTTC
>TRBD1|-|TRBJ1-1|TRBV29-1
CSVDKGTGGLGTEAFF
TGCAGCGTTGATAAGGGGACAGGGGGCTTAGGCACTGAAGCTTTCTTT
>-|-|TRBJ1-5|TRBV9
CASSEAPSGQPQHF
TGTGCCAGCAGCGAGGCCCCCTCAGGTCAGCCCCAGCATTTT
>-|-|TRBJ1-3|TRBV18
CASSPPGGVTVNTIYF
TGTGCCAGCTCACCACCGGGTGGGGTAACGGTGAACACCATATATTTT
>-|-|TRBJ2-5|TRBV9
CASSSTGEGPQYF
TGTGCCAGCAGCTCCACGGGGGAAGGGCCCCAGTACTTC
>-|-|TRBJ1-5|TRBV14
CASRLARVYSNQPQHF
TGTGCCAGCAGACTCGCTCGGGTATATAGCAATCAGCCCCAGCATTTT
>-|-|TRBJ2-7|TRBV28
CASSLAAPYEQYF
TGTGCCAGCAGCCTCGCGGCTCCCTACGAGCAGTACTTC
>-|-|TRBJ1-1|TRBV7-9
CASSLLDTEAFF
TGTGCCAGCAGCTTATTGGACACTGAAGCTTTCTTT
>TRBD1|-|TRBJ1-2|TRBV4-3
CASSQDDGQGRGYTF
TGCGCCAGCAGCCAAGATGACGGACAGGGTAGGGGCTACACCTTC
>-|-|TRBJ1-1|TRBV29-1
CSVDLDEGMNTEAFF
TGCAGCGTTGACTTGGATGAGGGCATGAACACTGAAGCTTTCTTT
>TRBD1|-|TRBJ1-2|TRBV6-5
CASSLYRGPLYGYTF
TGTGCCAGCAGTCTATACAGGGGGCCGCTTTATGGCTACACCTTC
>-|-|TRBJ1-1|TRBV5-1
CASSLTGNTEAFF
TGCGCCAGCAGCTTAACAGGGAACACTGAAGCTTTCTTT
>-|-|TRBJ1-2|TRBV28
CASSADPIYGYTF
TGTGCCAGCAGTGCTGATCCGATCTATGGCTACACCTTC
>-|-|TRBJ1-1|TRBV5-1
CASSFDSRTTEAFF
TGCGCCAGCAGTTTCGACAGCCGAACCACTGAAGCTTTCTTT
>-|-|TRBJ1-6|TRBV9
CASSVGVSSYNSPLHF
TGTGCCAGCAGCGTAGGAGTGAGCTCCTATAATTCACCCCTCCACTTT
>-|-|TRBJ1-4|TRBV30
CAWSMMGWGDEKLFF
TGTGCCTGGAGTATGATGGGATGGGGGGATGAAAAACTGTTTTTT
>-|-|TRBJ2-7|TRBV7-8
CASSLGNRYEQYF
TGTGCCAGCAGCTTAGGTAACCGCTACGAGCAGTACTTC
>-|-|TRBJ1-2|TRBV28
CASSFGGYGYTF
TGTGCCAGCAGTTTTGGGGGCTATGGCTACACCTTC
>TRBD2|few|TRBJ2-2|TRBV7-3
CASSYLTSGAGELFF
TGTGCCAGCAGCTACTTGACTAGCGGGGCCGGGGAGCTGTTTTTT
>-|once|TRBJ2-2|TRBV6-1
CASAPGLNTGELFF
TGTGCCAGCGCCCCCGGACTGAACACCGGGGAGCTGTTTTTT
>TRBD1|-|TRBJ1-2|TRBV7-3
CASSLGGTGRETF
TGTGCCAGCAGCCTAGGAGGGACAGGCCGGGAAACCTTC
>-|-|TRBJ2-7|TRBV5-1
CASSLGAYEQYF
TGCGCCAGCAGCTTGGGAGCCTACGAGCAGTACTTC
>-|-|TRBJ1-4|TRBV27
CASSLMGARNEKLFF
TGTGCCAGCAGTTTAATGGGAGCCCGGAATGAAAAACTGTTTTTT
>-|-|TRBJ2-4|TRBV4-1
CASSLTDLAKNIQYF
TGCGCCAGCAGCCTGACAGACTTAGCCAAAAACATTCAGTACTTC
>-|-|TRBJ1-5|TRBV5-1
CASSISPGEPQHF
TGCGCCAGCAGCATAAGCCCGGGGGAGCCCCAGCATTTT
>-|-|TRBJ1-2|TRBV5-4
CASSSLSLTYGYTF
TGTGCCAGCAGCTCCCTTTCGCTCACCTATGGCTACACCTTC
>-|-|TRBJ1-2|TRBV6-6
CASRPNRDSHGYTF
TGTGCCAGCCGGCCGAACCGGGACTCCCATGGCTACACCTTC
>-|few|TRBJ1-5|TRBV29-1
CSALQGNQPQHF
TGCAGCGCATTACAGGGCAATCAGCCCCAGCATTTT
>-|-|TRBJ2-5|TRBV5-1
CASSFPGDQETQYF
TGCGCCAGCAGCTTTCCAGGAGACCAAGAGACCCAGTACTTC
>TRBD1|few|TRBJ1-6|TRBV2
CASSDQTGGGSPLHF
TGTGCCAGCAGTGATCAGACAGGGGGAGGGTCACCCCTCCACTTT
>TRBD2|-|TRBJ2-3|TRBV7-3
CASSKGLAEGGTQYF
TGTGCCAGCAGCAAGGGACTAGCGGAGGGGGGTACGCAGTATTTT
>TRBD2|-|TRBJ2-3|TRBV7-2
CASLLAEITDTQYF
TGTGCCAGCTTGCTAGCGGAGATCACAGATACGCAGTATTTT
>-|-|TRBJ1-2|TRBV28
CASSSQANYGYTF
TGTGCCAGCAGTTCCCAGGCCAACTATGGCTACACCTTC
>-|-|TRBJ2-3|TRBV19
CASSITGGVDTQYF
TGTGCCAGTAGTATAACGGGTGGGGTAGATACGCAGTATTTT
>-|-|TRBJ1-6|TRBV2
CASMVQDGNSPLHF
TGTGCCAGCATGGTTCAGGACGGAAATTCACCCCTCCACTTT
>-|-|TRBJ2-5|TRBV19
CASSNDWAQETQYF
TGTGCCAGTAGTAACGACTGGGCGCAAGAGACCCAGTACTTC
>-|-|TRBJ1-4|TRBV4-2
CASSQVVQGLGKLFF
TGTGCCAGCAGCCAAGTAGTACAGGGTCTGGGAAAACTGTTTTTT
>-|-|TRBJ2-2|TRBV4-3
CASSQERSGELFF
TGCGCCAGCAGCCAAGAAAGGTCGGGGGAGCTGTTTTTT
>TRBD2|-|TRBJ2-3|TRBV9
CASSVSSGGGADTQYF
TGTGCCAGCAGCGTCTCTAGCGGGGGAGGGGCAGATACGCAGTATTTT
>-|-|TRBJ2-6|TRBV6-1
CASRGSRSGANVLTF
TGTGCCAGCAGGGGGTCGAGATCTGGGGCCAACGTCCTGACTTTC
>-|-|TRBJ1-5|TRBV6-4
CASSDSLNRECQPQHF
TGTGCCAGCAGTGACTCCCTGAACAGGGAGTGTCAGCCCCAGCATTTT
>-|-|TRBJ1-2|TRBV28
CASSLFPQLHVF
TGTGCCAGCAGTTTATTCCCGCAGCTTCACGTCTTC
>-|-|TRBJ1-2|TRBV30
CAWSAGDYGYTF
TGTGCCTGGAGTGCGGGAGATTATGGCTACACCTTC
>-|-|TRBJ1-1|TRBV19
CASSIANFLRNTEAFF
TGTGCCAGTAGTATAGCGAACTTCTTGAGGAACACTGAAGCTTTCTTT
>TRBD2|-|TRBJ2-1|TRBV11-3
CASSWGLAGNEQFF
TGTGCCAGCAGCTGGGGACTAGCCGGGAATGAGCAGTTCTTC